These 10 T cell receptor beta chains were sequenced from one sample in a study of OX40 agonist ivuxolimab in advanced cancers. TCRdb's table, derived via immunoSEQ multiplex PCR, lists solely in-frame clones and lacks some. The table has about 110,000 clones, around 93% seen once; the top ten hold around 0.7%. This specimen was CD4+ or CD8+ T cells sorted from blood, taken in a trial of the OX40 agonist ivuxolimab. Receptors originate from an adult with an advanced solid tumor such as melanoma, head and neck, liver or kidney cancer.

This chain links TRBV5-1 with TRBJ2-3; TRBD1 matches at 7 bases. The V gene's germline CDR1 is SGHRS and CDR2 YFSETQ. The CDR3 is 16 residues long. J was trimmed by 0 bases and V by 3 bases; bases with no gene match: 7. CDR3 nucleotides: TGCGCCAGCAGCTCCGCGACAGGGTTTAGCACAGATACGCAGTATTTT. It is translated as CASSSATGFSTDTQYF.

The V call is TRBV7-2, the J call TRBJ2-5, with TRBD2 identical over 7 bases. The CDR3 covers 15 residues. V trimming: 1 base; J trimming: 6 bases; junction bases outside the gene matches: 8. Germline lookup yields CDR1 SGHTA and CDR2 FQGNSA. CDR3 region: CASSLVKGREKTQYF. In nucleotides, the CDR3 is TGTGCCAGCAGCTTAGTCAAGGGGAGGGAAAAGACCCAGTACTTC. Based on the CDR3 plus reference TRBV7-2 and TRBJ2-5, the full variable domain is GAGVSQSPSNKVTEKGKDVELRCDPISGHTALYWYRQSLGQGLEFLIYFQGNSAPDKSGLPSDRFSAERTGGSVSTLTIQRTQQEDSAVYLCASSLVKGREKTQYFGPGTRLLVL.

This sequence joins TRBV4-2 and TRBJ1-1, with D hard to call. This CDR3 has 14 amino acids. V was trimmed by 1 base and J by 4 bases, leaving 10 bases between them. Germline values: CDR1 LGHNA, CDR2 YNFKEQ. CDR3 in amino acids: CASSQGALGTEAFF. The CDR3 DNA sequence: TGTGCCAGCAGCCAAGGGGCACTGGGCACTGAAGCTTTCTTT.

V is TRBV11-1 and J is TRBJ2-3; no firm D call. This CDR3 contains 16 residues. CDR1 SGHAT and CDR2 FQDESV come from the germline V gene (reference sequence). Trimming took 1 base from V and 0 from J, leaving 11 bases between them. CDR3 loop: CASSLGAGLSTDTQYF. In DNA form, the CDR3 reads TGTGCCAGCAGCTTAGGAGCAGGCCTGAGCACAGATACGCAGTATTTT. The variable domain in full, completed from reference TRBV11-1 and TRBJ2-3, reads EAEVAQSPRYKITEKSQAVAFWCDPISGHATLYWYRQILGQGPELLVQFQDESVVDDSQLPKDRFSAERLKGVDSTLKIQPAELGDSAMYLCASSLGAGLSTDTQYFGPGTRLTVL.

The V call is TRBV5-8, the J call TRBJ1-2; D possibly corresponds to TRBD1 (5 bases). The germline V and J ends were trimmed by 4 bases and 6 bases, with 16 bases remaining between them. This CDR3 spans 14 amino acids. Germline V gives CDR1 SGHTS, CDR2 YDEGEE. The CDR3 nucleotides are TGTGCCAGCAGCGGGCAGGGCGGGGGTCATGGCTACACCTTC. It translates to CASSGQGGGHGYTF.

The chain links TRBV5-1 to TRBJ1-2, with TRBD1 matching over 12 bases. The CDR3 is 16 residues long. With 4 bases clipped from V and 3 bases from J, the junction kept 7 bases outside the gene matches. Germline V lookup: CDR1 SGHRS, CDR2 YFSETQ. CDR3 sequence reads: CASSPGTGGEYYGYTF. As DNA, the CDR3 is TGCGCCAGCAGCCCCGGGACAGGGGGCGAATACTATGGCTACACCTTC. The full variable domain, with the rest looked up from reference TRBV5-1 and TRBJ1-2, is KAGVTQTPRYLIKTRGQQVTLSCSPISGHRSVSWYQQTPGQGLQFLFEYFSETQRNKGNFPGRFSGRQFSNSRSEMNVSTLELGDSALYLCASSPGTGGEYYGYTFGSGTRLTVV.

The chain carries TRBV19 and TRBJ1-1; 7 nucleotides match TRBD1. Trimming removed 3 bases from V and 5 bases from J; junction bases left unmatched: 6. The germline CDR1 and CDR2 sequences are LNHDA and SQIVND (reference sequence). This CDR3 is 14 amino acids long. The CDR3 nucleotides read TGTGCCAGTAGTATGAGCAGGGGGGGGACTGAAGCTTTCTTT. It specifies CASSMSRGGTEAFF.

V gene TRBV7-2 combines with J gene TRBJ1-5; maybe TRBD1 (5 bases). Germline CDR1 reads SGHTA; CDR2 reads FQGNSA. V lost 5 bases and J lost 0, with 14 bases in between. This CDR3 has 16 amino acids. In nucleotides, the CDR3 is TGTGCCAGCAGCCAGGGACCGGGCGATAGCAATCAGCCCCAGCATTTT. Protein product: CASSQGPGDSNQPQHF. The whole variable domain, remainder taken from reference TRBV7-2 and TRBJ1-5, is GAGVSQSPSNKVTEKGKDVELRCDPISGHTALYWYRQSLGQGLEFLIYFQGNSAPDKSGLPSDRFSAERTGGSVSTLTIQRTQQEDSAVYLCASSQGPGDSNQPQHFGDGTRLSIL.

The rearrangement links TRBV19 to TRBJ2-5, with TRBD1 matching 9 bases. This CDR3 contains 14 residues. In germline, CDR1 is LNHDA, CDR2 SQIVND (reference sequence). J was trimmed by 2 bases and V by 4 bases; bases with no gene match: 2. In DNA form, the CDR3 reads TGTGCCAGTAGTAACGACAGGGGGCAAGAGACCCAGTACTTC. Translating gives CASSNDRGQETQYF.

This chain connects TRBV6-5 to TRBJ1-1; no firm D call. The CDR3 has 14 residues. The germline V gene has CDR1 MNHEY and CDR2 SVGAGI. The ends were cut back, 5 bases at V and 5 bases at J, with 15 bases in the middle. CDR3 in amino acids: CASSEMAGRTEAFF. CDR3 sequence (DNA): TGTGCCAGCAGTGAAATGGCCGGCCGTACTGAAGCTTTCTTT.